This TCR beta chain was captured by sequencing in a study of technical replicates of blood from several donors. Some clones are missing from TCRdb's copy, which holds only in-frame ones; the method was immunoSEQ multiplex PCR. Among some 91,000 clones, about 94% were seen once, and the ten largest hold around 0.22%. The CDR3 totals 13 residues. V was trimmed by 0 bases and J by 6 bases, leaving 10 bases between them. Germline assignment: CDR1 SQVTM and CDR2 ANQGSEA. The chain couples TRBV29-1 to TRBJ2-3; maybe TRBD2 (5 bases). The source of this sequence is a human donor in good health. Source material: T cells isolated from PBMCs. CDR3 DNA sequence: TGCAGCGTTGAAGACGGGAAGATTGATACGCAGTATTTT. This gives the protein CSVEDGKIDTQYF.